These 32 T cell receptor beta chains originate from one sample sequenced in a study of blood T cell repertoires in COVID-19. The assay was immunoSEQ multiplex PCR, and TCRdb's table has in-frame clones only and misses some. The data show about 170,000 clones, 85% to 90% seen once. Sequenced: peripheral blood. The source of these receptors is a man aged 50-60 years who had recovered from COVID-19.

The chain uses TRBV5-1 and TRBJ1-6, with D possibly TRBD1 on 5 matching bases. The V gene's germline CDR1 is SGHRS and CDR2 YFSETQ. The CDR3 sequence is 15 residues long. V was pared by 7 bases and J by 1 base, with 12 bases between. CDR3 coding DNA: TGCGCCAGCTCGGGAGGGGTTTCCTATAATTCACCCCTCCACTTT. This encodes CASSGGVSYNSPLHF.

The CDR3 region is CASTPGGAYEQYF. DNA of the CDR3: TGCGCCAGCACGCCTGGGGGGGCCTACGAGCAGTACTTC. The V and J genes are TRBV5-1 and TRBJ2-7; TRBD2 matches at 7 bases. J lost 2 bases, V lost 6 bases, and 5 bases had no gene match. Germline assignment: CDR1 SGHRS and CDR2 YFSETQ. The length of the CDR3 is 13 residues. The full variable domain, with the rest looked up from reference TRBV5-1 and TRBJ2-7, is KAGVTQTPRYLIKTRGQQVTLSCSPISGHRSVSWYQQTPGQGLQFLFEYFSETQRNKGNFPGRFSGRQFSNSRSEMNVSTLELGDSALYLCASTPGGAYEQYFGPGTRLTVT.

The V gene is TRBV6-5, the J gene TRBJ1-2; 7 bases are a match to TRBD1. CDR3 length: 15 amino acids. The trim removed 8 bases at V and 1 base at J, leaving 10 bases unmatched. Looked up from germline, CDR1 is MNHEY and CDR2 is SVGAGI. As DNA, the CDR3 is TGTGCCAGCCGCACCTCCGGGACAGATAACTATGGCTACACCTTC. Protein product: CASRTSGTDNYGYTF.

The rearrangement links TRBV15 to TRBJ2-3; 8 nucleotides line up with TRBD1. The CDR3 contains 15 residues. The ends lost 3 bases at V and 2 bases at J; junction bases unmatched: 4. Germline V gene lookup returns CDR1 LNHNV and CDR2 YYDKDF (reference sequence). The CDR3 loop reads CATSSGTGSTDTQYF. DNA of the CDR3: TGTGCCACCAGCAGTGGGACAGGTTCCACAGATACGCAGTATTTT.

This clone was counted a single time. The chain is built from TRBV15 and TRBJ1-6; the match to TRBD1 covers 7 bases. The CDR3 length is 14 residues. Germline loops: CDR1 LNHNV, CDR2 YYDKDF (reference sequence). V shed 5 bases, J shed 10 bases, and the junction held 8 bases outside the gene matches. The CDR3 bases are TGTGCCACCAGCCACGTGACAGGGAGATCACCCCTCCACTTT. Residues: CATSHVTGRSPLHF.

The chain links TRBV3-1 (or the pseudogene TRBV3-2) to TRBJ1-4; no firm D call. Trimming took 0 bases from V and 8 from J, leaving 16 bases between them. CDR1 and CDR2 (germline): LGHDT, YNNKEL (reference sequence). This CDR3 spans 16 amino acids. CDR3 DNA sequence: TGTGCCAGCAGCCAAGATCGCGTCCGGGGAGGAGAAAAACTGTTTTTT. Translation: CASSQDRVRGGEKLFF.

This chain joins TRBV5-1 and TRBJ2-7, with TRBD1 identical over 8 bases. Per the germline V gene, CDR1 is SGHRS and CDR2 is YFSETQ. V dropped 0 bases and J dropped 1; count of bases not matched to a gene: 6. This CDR3 contains 16 residues. DNA for the CDR3: TGCGCCAGCAGCTTGGTTGCCCAGGGGGCGTCCTACGAGCAGTACTTC. It is translated as CASSLVAQGASYEQYF.

The chain combines TRBV29-1 with TRBJ2-5; D is uncertain. CDR3 length equals 12 residues. The V end lost 0 bases, the J end lost 0 bases, and 2 bases lay between the germline ends. The germline V gene has CDR1 SQVTM and CDR2 ANQGSEA. Here the CDR3 DNA reads TGCAGCGTTGAAGACTACCAAGAGACCCAGTACTTC. Translating it yields CSVEDYQETQYF.

The rearrangement joins TRBV6-5 to TRBJ1-2, with 7 bases fitting TRBD1. The CDR3 is 15 residues long. V lost 2 bases and J lost 5; bases outside the gene matches: 8. Per the germline V gene, CDR1 is MNHEY and CDR2 is SVGAGI. The CDR3 loop is CASSYGQGDVYGYTF. CDR3 DNA sequence: TGTGCCAGCAGTTACGGGCAGGGGGATGTTTATGGCTACACCTTC.

The chain recombines TRBV3-1 (or the pseudogene TRBV3-2) with TRBJ1-2; 7 bases are shared with TRBD1. The V gene's germline CDR1 is LGHDT and CDR2 YNNKEL (reference sequence). The CDR3 runs to 14 residues. Germline trimming cut 3 bases from V and 6 bases from J; bases unmatched to any gene: 7. CDR3 protein: CASSHETGHHGYTF. The CDR3 region has the DNA TGTGCCAGCAGCCACGAGACAGGGCATCATGGCTACACCTTC.

The V and J genes are TRBV12-3 or TRBV12-4 and TRBJ1-4; 7 positions match TRBD1. Unmatched junction bases numbered 3, after V lost 6 bases and J lost 5 bases. This CDR3 region has 13 residues. The CDR3 spells CASRGQPNEKLFF. Here the CDR3 DNA reads TGTGCCAGCAGGGGACAGCCAAATGAAAAACTGTTTTTT.

V is TRBV6-6 and J is TRBJ2-7, with TRBD1 identical over 9 bases. This CDR3 is 16 amino acids long. J gave up 0 bases and V 7 bases, and 10 bases lay outside the gene matches. The germline V gene encodes CDR1 MNHNY and CDR2 SVGAGI (reference sequence). Here the CDR3 reads CASTPGGQGYSYEQYF. As DNA, the CDR3 is TGTGCCAGCACCCCTGGGGGACAGGGTTACTCCTACGAGCAGTACTTC.

The gene calls are TRBV21-1 and TRBJ1-2; TRBD1 reflects the table's D call only, with no check against the DNA. TRBV21-1 is deemed a pseudogene. The length of the CDR3 is 15 residues. The CDR3 sequence: CASSIGDHRAYGYTF. The DNA of the CDR3 is TGTGCCAGCAGCATCGGGGACCACAGGGCCTATGGCTACACCTTC.

The rearrangement joins TRBV24-1 to TRBJ2-3; 14 nucleotides agree with TRBD2. V lost 1 base, J lost 4 bases, and 12 bases stayed unmatched. This CDR3 region has 20 residues. The germline V gene encodes CDR1 KGHDR and CDR2 SFDVKD. In nucleotides, the CDR3 is TGTGCCACCAGTGATTTAACCCCCGGGACTAGCGGGAGAAGGTCAGATACGCAGTATTTT. As protein: CATSDLTPGTSGRRSDTQYF.

The J gene is TRBJ2-1, the V gene TRBV12-3 or TRBV12-4; 7 nucleotides agree with TRBD2. The V and J ends lost 3 bases and 8 bases, in that order; junction bases with no gene match: 4. This CDR3 contains 13 residues. In DNA form, the CDR3 reads TGTGCCAGCAGTTTCCCTGGGGGGGATGAGCAGTTCTTC. Its translation is CASSFPGGDEQFF.

The chain joins TRBV30 to TRBJ2-1; 10 bases are a match to TRBD2. Germline trimming cut 2 bases from V and 4 bases from J; bases unmatched to any gene: 2. The CDR3 has 14 residues. The germline V gene has CDR1 GTSNPN and CDR2 SVGIG (reference sequence). The CDR3, as DNA: TGTGCCTGGAGTAGCGGGGGGGCGTACAATGAGCAGTTCTTC. Translated: CAWSSGGAYNEQFF.

The chain recombines TRBV2 with TRBJ2-5; 7 nucleotides match TRBD2. The CDR3 sequence is 15 residues long. The junction had 11 bases not matched to a gene; V was cut back by 5 bases and J by 5 bases. Germline V gene lookup returns CDR1 SNHLY and CDR2 FYNNEI. CDR3 loop: CASSPPGGGGETQYF. The CDR3 DNA sequence: TGTGCCAGCAGTCCTCCGGGGGGAGGTGGGGAGACCCAGTACTTC.

This chain links TRBV19 with TRBJ2-5; the match to TRBD2 covers 13 bases. The CDR3 consists of 17 residues. CDR1 and CDR2 (germline): LNHDA, SQIVND (reference sequence). Trimming took 4 bases from V and 4 from J; bases not matched to a gene: 9. The CDR3 DNA is TGTGCCAGTAGTAAACCCGGACTAGCGGGAGAAGGAGAGACCCAGTACTTC. Translating gives CASSKPGLAGEGETQYF.

J is TRBJ2-3 and V is TRBV7-8, with TRBD1 as a possible D gene (6 bases). Germline V gene lookup returns CDR1 SGHVS and CDR2 FQNEAQ. This CDR3 has 19 amino acids. Trimming pared 0 bases from V and 4 bases from J, leaving 23 bases between. The CDR3 DNA reads as TGTGCCAGCAGCTTAGCTCCAATCTCAGGGGAAAGGGGTTCAGATACGCAGTATTTT. It yields the protein CASSLAPISGERGSDTQYF.

The V and J genes are TRBV28 and TRBJ1-4; possibly TRBD1 for D (6 bases). This CDR3 contains 14 residues. Between the trimmed V and J ends, which lost 5 bases and 4 bases, there was a span of 11 bases. Looked up from germline, CDR1 is MDHEN and CDR2 is SYDVKM. CDR3 sequence: CASSPGQFNEKLFF. CDR3 sequence (DNA): TGTGCCAGCAGTCCCGGACAGTTTAATGAAAAACTGTTTTTT.

This chain connects TRBV11-2 to TRBJ2-3; tentative D call: TRBD1 (5 bases). The CDR3 totals 12 residues. Trimming took 5 bases from V and 5 from J, leaving 8 bases between them. Per germline, CDR1 SGHAT and CDR2 FQNNGV. The CDR3 nucleotides read TGTGCCAGCAGCAGACAGAGAGATACGCAGTATTTT. Translating it yields CASSRQRDTQYF.

The V gene is TRBV10-2, the J gene TRBJ2-5; tentative D call: TRBD2 (6 bases). CDR1 and CDR2 from the germline V gene are WSHSY and SAAADI. The CDR3 has 15 residues. V gave up 6 bases and J gave up 5 bases, with 19 bases separating them. The CDR3 nucleotides are TGCGCCAGCAGCCTGGGAGAGGGCCGGGGGGAGACCCAGTACTTC. This sequence encodes CASSLGEGRGETQYF.

J is TRBJ2-7 and V is TRBV27; 8 nucleotides align to TRBD1. V trimming: 5 bases; J trimming: 7 bases; junction bases outside the gene matches: 10. The CDR3 is made up of 14 amino acids. Germline CDR1 MNHEY, CDR2 SMNVEV (reference sequence). CDR3 nucleotide sequence: TGTGCCAGCAGTCTCTGGACAGGGAACGGGGAGCAGTACTTC. Translated: CASSLWTGNGEQYF.

The sample holds a few counts of this clone. The DNA for the CDR3 is TGTGCCAGCAGACCTCCGGGACAGACCCTTGGGGAGCAGTACTTC. Protein sequence: CASRPPGQTLGEQYF. The rearrangement links TRBV5-6 to TRBJ2-7, with 7 bases aligning to TRBD1. Trimming at V came to 5 bases and at J to 7 bases, leaving 15 bases not matched to a gene. The CDR3 totals 15 residues. In germline, CDR1 is SGHDT, CDR2 YYEEEE.

This sequence joins TRBV24-1 and TRBJ2-3; 14 positions agree with TRBD2. The CDR3 has 16 amino acids. CDR1 is KGHDR, CDR2 SFDVKD, per germline. The junction had 3 bases not matched to a gene; V was cut back by 8 bases and J by 0 bases. The CDR3 region is CATTGTSGGSTDTQYF. The CDR3 DNA reads TGTGCCACCACCGGGACTAGCGGGGGTAGCACAGATACGCAGTATTTT.

V is TRBV19 and J is TRBJ2-7, with 9 bases fitting TRBD2. CDR3 length: 16 residues. The V and J ends lost 5 bases and 6 bases, in that order; junction bases with no gene match: 14. The germline CDR1 and CDR2 sequences are LNHDA and SQIVND (reference sequence). Written as DNA, the CDR3 is TGTGCCAGTAGTCTCATCTGGGGAGGACTAGCGCCCGAGCAGTACTTC. Translation: CASSLIWGGLAPEQYF. Together with reference TRBV19 and TRBJ2-7, the CDR3 gives the full variable domain: DGGITQSPKYLFRKEGQNVTLSCEQNLNHDAMYWYRQDPGQGLRLIYYSQIVNDFQKGDIAEGYSVSREKKESFPLTVTSAQKNPTAFYLCASSLIWGGLAPEQYFGPGTRLTVT.

The J gene is TRBJ1-3, the V gene TRBV6-5; D call uncertain. CDR1 and CDR2 (germline): MNHEY, SVGAGI. V gave up 6 bases and J gave up 0 bases, with 12 bases separating them. The CDR3 loop spans 15 amino acids. The CDR3: CASSRYRDSGNTIYF. The CDR3 bases are TGTGCCAGCAGCCGTTATCGGGACTCTGGAAACACCATATATTTT.

The chain employs TRBV13 and TRBJ1-1, with D unclear. The CDR3 extends over 12 amino acids. With 5 bases removed from V and 5 bases from J, the gap between germline ends came to 9 bases. Germline V gene data show CDR1 as PRHDT and CDR2 as FYEKMQ (reference sequence). The CDR3 bases are TGTGCCAGCAGCCTAAGAAGAACTGAAGCTTTCTTT. Translating it yields CASSLRRTEAFF.

The J gene is TRBJ2-1, the V gene TRBV19; D is perhaps TRBD1 (6 bases). This CDR3 comprises 13 residues. Germline-derived CDR1 and CDR2 are LNHDA and SQIVND (reference sequence). V dropped 5 bases and J dropped 4 bases, with 9 bases sitting between them. The CDR3 is CASSPQGYNEQFF. The CDR3 DNA reads as TGTGCCAGTAGTCCACAGGGTTACAATGAGCAGTTCTTC.

The J gene is TRBJ2-5, the V gene TRBV29-1; 10 bases agree with TRBD1. This CDR3 comprises 12 residues. The germline gives CDR1 SQVTM, CDR2 ANQGSEA. V lost 7 bases, J lost 6 bases, and 5 bases stayed unmatched. The DNA of the CDR3 is TGCAGCGCCGGGACAGGGGAGAAGACCCAGTACTTC. Its translation: CSAGTGEKTQYF. Using reference TRBV29-1 and TRBJ2-5 for the parts outside the CDR3, the full variable domain is SAVISQKPSRDICQRGTSLTIQCQVDSQVTMMFWYRQQPGQSLTLIATANQGSEATYESGFVIDKFPISRPNLTFSTLTVSNMSPEDSSIYLCSAGTGEKTQYFGPGTRLLVL.

The CDR3 nucleotides read TGTGCCAGCAGGCTATCAGGGGGACAAGAAGAAGCTTTCTTT. As protein: CASRLSGGQEEAFF. V is TRBV3-1 (or the pseudogene TRBV3-2) and J is TRBJ1-1; TRBD1 aligns across 7 bases. With V trimmed by 6 bases and J by 8 bases, 12 bases remained unmatched. Germline V lookup: CDR1 LGHDT, CDR2 YNNKEL (reference sequence). This CDR3 comprises 14 residues.

Here the CDR3 reads CASSIPGLGFSGANVLTF. The DNA for the CDR3 is TGTGCCAGCAGCATACCGGGACTAGGCTTCTCTGGGGCCAACGTCCTGACTTTC. The rearrangement joins TRBV5-4 to TRBJ2-6, with 8 bases identical to TRBD2. The ends lost 4 bases at V and 0 bases at J; junction bases unmatched: 9. There are 18 residues in the CDR3. The germline CDR1 and CDR2 sequences are SGHNT and YYREEE (reference sequence).